This passage covers 9 T cell receptor beta chains from one sample sequenced in a study of CD8+ T cells in alopecia areata. In each case, RNA was isolated and then reverse transcribed into cDNA as the sequencing template. Only in-frame clones appear in the TCRdb table, and some are missing; sequencing was by immunoSEQ multiplex PCR. The table shows some 120,000 clones, with around 60% occurring only once. The treatment is: oral pan-JAK inhibitor, 5-10 mg twice daily. Sample: CD4+ T cells sorted from blood, taken at week 4, from a patient treated with tofacitinib. These receptors all stem from a human donor with alopecia areata.

The J gene is TRBJ1-1, the V gene TRBV5-1; D is undetermined. V lost 0 bases and J lost 4, with 10 bases in between. Looked up from germline, CDR1 is SGHRS and CDR2 is YFSETQ. The CDR3 totals 14 residues. The CDR3 protein is CASSLAERVTEAFF. DNA for the CDR3: TGCGCCAGCAGCTTGGCCGAGAGGGTCACTGAAGCTTTCTTT.

V and J are TRBV7-8 and TRBJ2-7; D is unclear. Deletions cut 5 bases from V and 1 base from J, with 24 bases between. The CDR3 covers 18 residues. CDR1 and CDR2 (germline): SGHVS, FQNEAQ. CDR3 sequence (DNA): TGTGCCAGCAGCCAACAAAGACGGACCGTGTCCGAGTCCTACGAGCAGTACTTC. The encoded protein is CASSQQRRTVSESYEQYF.

J is TRBJ2-3 and V is TRBV9, with 8 bases lining up with TRBD1. Per the germline V gene, CDR1 is SGDLS and CDR2 is YYNGEE. Germline trimming cut 5 bases from V and 4 bases from J; bases unmatched to any gene: 9. The CDR3 is made up of 15 amino acids. The CDR3 region is CASSSTGTGADTQYF. The CDR3 DNA reads TGTGCCAGCAGTTCCACCGGGACAGGCGCAGATACGCAGTATTTT.

The rearrangement uses TRBV5-4 and TRBJ2-7; 10 nucleotides agree with TRBD2. V dropped 0 bases and J dropped 5; count of bases not matched to a gene: 5. The CDR3 loop spans 15 amino acids. The germline CDR1 and CDR2 sequences are SGHNT and YYREEE (reference sequence). The CDR3 protein is CASSLVTSGINEQYF. The CDR3 nucleotides read TGTGCCAGCAGCTTGGTAACTAGCGGGATCAACGAGCAGTACTTC.

This clone showed up just a few times. The genes are TRBV10-3 and TRBJ1-4; no clear D. CDR1 and CDR2 from the germline V gene are ENHRY and SYGVKD. V shed 0 bases and J shed 7 bases, with 6 bases lying between them. The CDR3 is made up of 13 amino acids. CDR3: CAISESWSEKLFF. CDR3 sequence (DNA): TGTGCCATCAGTGAGTCTTGGAGTGAAAAACTGTTTTTT.

The chain joins TRBV9 to TRBJ2-1; TRBD1 might be the D (5 bases). CDR3 size: 16 residues. The germline CDR1 and CDR2 sequences are SGDLS and YYNGEE. The V end lost 4 bases, the J end lost 0 bases, and 14 bases lay between the germline ends. CDR3 region: CASSPRQSSSYNEQFF. DNA for the CDR3: TGTGCCAGCAGCCCGAGACAGTCCAGCTCCTACAATGAGCAGTTCTTC. Together with reference TRBV9 and TRBJ2-1, the CDR3 gives the full variable domain: DSGVTQTPKHLITATGQRVTLRCSPRSGDLSVYWYQQSLDQGLQFLIQYYNGEERAKGNILERFSAQQFPDLHSELNLSSLELGDSALYFCASSPRQSSSYNEQFFGPGTRLTVL.

The chain has TRBV18 and TRBJ2-1; D possibly corresponds to TRBD2 (6 bases). The germline V gene has CDR1 KGHSH and CDR2 LQKENI. This CDR3 has 14 amino acids. Trimming took 5 bases from V and 5 from J, leaving 13 bases between them. The DNA of the CDR3 is TGTGCCAGCTCATTGACTAGTCCCGACAATGAGCAGTTCTTC. Protein product: CASSLTSPDNEQFF.

Concerning this clone: The junction does not match germline at one end; this may be a read error. The V call is TRBV5-1, the J call TRBJ2-1; D is perhaps TRBD2 (5 bases). This CDR3 contains 15 residues. CDR1 SGHRS and CDR2 YFSETQ come from the germline V gene. CDR3 protein: CASSLAASSNNEQFF. CDR3 bases: TGCGCCAGCAGCTTGGCCGCTAGCTCCAACAATGAGCAGTTCTTC.

As regards this clone: Within the sample, other DNA sequences also encode this same CDR3. The V call is TRBV25-1, the J call TRBJ2-7; the D is unclear. Trimming left V 1 base short and J 0 bases short, with 4 bases between. Germline V gene lookup returns CDR1 MGHDK and CDR2 SYGVNS. CDR3 size: 13 residues. DNA for the CDR3: TGTGCCAGCAGTGAATCGGGCTCCTACGAGCAGTACTTC. This gives the protein CASSESGSYEQYF.